Listed below are T cell receptor beta chains from one sample, sequenced in a study of regulatory T cells in long-lasting Graves disease. TCRdb reprocessed the multiplex PCR reads with MiXCR, giving one entry per CDR3 protein. The data contain some 490,000 distinct CDR3 sequences, more than 10% of them seen just once; the ten biggest clones take up 8% to 10%. Separately, the same data were catalogued under a study of T cells in Graves' hyperthyroidism and ophthalmopathy.

Sequencing used peripheral blood mononuclear cells (PBMCs), obtained at new diagnosis, from a patient treated with antithyroid drugs. These receptors were obtained from a woman in her twenties or thirties with Graves disease. CDR3s include the opening cysteine and the closing phenylalanine or tryptophan. D genes are given only for firm matches. Clone sizes are given selectively: once, few, many, or a class where the clone is expanded.

D	V	size	J	DNA	CDR3
NA	TRBV14	many	TRBJ2-7	TGTGCCAGCAGCCAAGTAAAATCCACGGGGAGCCACGAGCAGTACTTC	CASSQVKSTGSHEQYF
NA	TRBV6-2/TRBV6-3	few	TRBJ2-7	TGTGCCAGCAGTTACGGCGCAGAAGTCTACGAGCAGTACTTC	CASSYGAEVYEQYF
NA	TRBV2	many	TRBJ1-3	TGTGCCAGCAGTGTCGAACGGGCTGGAAACACCATATATTTT	CASSVERAGNTIYF
NA	TRBV28	many	TRBJ2-7	TGTGCCAGCAGTTCCGGGACTGGGGAGTTAGAGCAGTACTTC	CASSSGTGELEQYF
NA	TRBV2	NA	TRBJ1-2	TGTGCCAGCAGTGAATGGTATATCCTGGACTATGGCTACACCTTC	CASSEWYILDYGYTF
NA	TRBV7-2	many	TRBJ1-2	TGTGCCAGCAGCATACTGGGGGCTGGCTATGGCTACACCTTC	CASSILGAGYGYTF
TRBD1	TRBV6-1	many	TRBJ1-1	TGTGCCAGCAGTGATGGGACAGACTTTTTGAACACTGAAGCTTTCTTT	CASSDGTDFLNTEAFF
NA	TRBV25-1	NA	TRBJ1-5	TGTGCCAGCAGTGAACTACAGGGAGGGCCCCAGCATTTT	CASSELQGGPQHF
NA	TRBV12-3/TRBV12-4	many	TRBJ1-1	TGTGCCAGCAGTTTACATCAGAACACTGAAGCTTTCTTT	CASSLHQNTEAFF
NA	TRBV3-1	NA	TRBJ2-4	TGTGCCAGCAGCCAAGGCGGGATAGCCAAAAACATTCAGTACTTC	CASSQGGIAKNIQYF
NA	TRBV7-2	many	TRBJ1-1	TGTGCCAGCAGCTTAATCCAGGGCACTGAAGCTTTCTTT	CASSLIQGTEAFF
TRBD2	TRBV13	NA	TRBJ2-5	TGTGCCAGCAGCTCAACGACTAGCGGGTCTTGGAAGACCCAGTACTTC	CASSSTTSGSWKTQYF
NA	TRBV20-1	many	TRBJ1-6	TGCAGTGCTAGGAGGCAAGGGGGTTCACCCCTCCACTTT	CSARRQGGSPLHF
NA	TRBV27	NA	TRBJ2-1	TGTGCCAGCAGTTTTTCCTTCTCCTACAATGAGCAGTTCTTC	CASSFSFSYNEQFF
NA	TRBV20-1	many	TRBJ2-1	TGCAGTGCGAGGAAAAGCGCAAATGAGCAGTTCTTC	CSARKSANEQFF
NA	TRBV6-5	many	TRBJ2-7	TGTGCCAGCAGTTACGGTGCTTGGGACTACGAGCAGTACTTC	CASSYGAWDYEQYF
TRBD2	TRBV11-2	many	TRBJ2-1	TGTGCCAGCAGCTACCCGACTAGCGGGTCCTACAATGAGCAGTTCTTC	CASSYPTSGSYNEQFF
NA	TRBV12-3/TRBV12-4	many	TRBJ2-5	TGTGCCAGCAGCCCTAGCTCAGGGGCCCAGTACTTC	CASSPSSGAQYF
TRBD2	TRBV7-9	NA	TRBJ2-5	TGTGCCAGCAGCGCTCTAGCGGGAGTTGAGACCCAGTACTTC	CASSALAGVETQYF
TRBD1	TRBV6-2/TRBV6-3	NA	TRBJ1-2	TGTGCCAGCAGCTACTCCGGGACAGGGGACAACTATGGCTACACCTTC	CASSYSGTGDNYGYTF
TRBD1	TRBV11-2	NA	TRBJ2-7	TGTGCCAGCAGCGACCCGGACAGGGCCAGGTACGAGCAGTACTTC	CASSDPDRARYEQYF
NA	TRBV2	many	TRBJ1-2	TGTGCCAGCAGGGATCGGTATGGCTACACCTTC	CASRDRYGYTF
NA	TRBV5-6	many	TRBJ2-3	TGTGCCAGCAGCTTGGACAGGAACGCAGATACGCAGTATTTT	CASSLDRNADTQYF
NA	TRBV20-1	NA	TRBJ2-7	TGCAGTGTTATACAGGCGGACAGCTCCCCCTACGAGCAGTACTTC	CSVIQADSSPYEQYF
NA	TRBV6-2/TRBV6-3	many	TRBJ2-3	TGTGCCAGCAGTTCCCGCTTTGGTAGAGGCACAGATACGCAGTATTTT	CASSSRFGRGTDTQYF
NA	TRBV6-5	NA	TRBJ1-1	TGTGCCAGCAGTTACTCGGCGCTTATGAACACTGAAGCTTTCTTT	CASSYSALMNTEAFF
TRBD1	TRBV20-1	few	TRBJ1-2	TGCAGTGCTAGATCCGGGACAGGGGATGGCTACACCTTC	CSARSGTGDGYTF
TRBD2	TRBV24-1	many	TRBJ2-1	TGTGCCACCAGTGTTCCTAGCGGGAGGGGGGATGAGCAGTTCTTC	CATSVPSGRGDEQFF
NA	TRBV20-1	NA	TRBJ2-2	TGCAGTGCTAGCTGGCAGGGAAACACCGGGGAGCTGTTTTTT	CSASWQGNTGELFF
NA	TRBV19	NA	TRBJ2-5	TGTGCCAGTAGTATTCTCGACCGGGAGACCCAGTACTTC	CASSILDRETQYF
NA	TRBV12-3/TRBV12-4	many	TRBJ2-2	TGTGCCAGCGCCGACAGCCACCAGGGGAACACCGGGGAGCTGTTTTTT	CASADSHQGNTGELFF
NA	TRBV7-2	many	TRBJ2-1	TGTGCTTACAATGAGCAGTTCTTC	CAYNEQFF
NA	TRBV7-9	NA	TRBJ2-1	TGTGCCAGCAGCTCCGGGAAGGGTAGCGAGCAGTTCTTC	CASSSGKGSEQFF
NA	TRBV12-3/TRBV12-4	NA	TRBJ1-1	TGTGCCAGCAGTTTGGGGGGTCGGAAGGGTACTGAAGCTTTCTTT	CASSLGGRKGTEAFF
NA	TRBV29-1	many	TRBJ2-2	TGCAGCGGACGCCGCAGGGGGAACACCGGGGAGCTGTTTTTT	CSGRRRGNTGELFF
NA	TRBV10-3	many	TRBJ1-3	TGTGCCATCAGTGATGGGGTTCCGGCGTATTCCTCTGGAAACACCATATATTTT	CAISDGVPAYSSGNTIYF
NA	TRBV4-1	few	TRBJ1-1	TGCGCCAGCAGCTCTGGGGCAGGGAACACTGAAGCTTTCTTT	CASSSGAGNTEAFF
NA	TRBV12-3/TRBV12-4	many	TRBJ2-2	TGTGCCAGCAGTTTTACGGGACTCTCGAACACCGGGGAGCTGTTTTTT	CASSFTGLSNTGELFF
NA	TRBV7-9	NA	TRBJ2-3	TGTGCCAGCAGCCCCGAACGTACGGCGAATACGCAGTATTTT	CASSPERTANTQYF
NA	TRBV7-9	many	TRBJ2-1	TGTGCCAGCAGCTTACAGACAGGTCTTGAGCAGTTCTTC	CASSLQTGLEQFF
NA	TRBV7-9	NA	TRBJ2-7	TGTGCCAGCAGCTTACAGGGGATCTCCTACGAGCAGTACTTC	CASSLQGISYEQYF
NA	TRBV12-3/TRBV12-4	many	TRBJ1-1	TGTGCCAGCAGGGGGGACGGCGGAGGTACTGAAGCTTTCTTT	CASRGDGGGTEAFF
TRBD1	TRBV6-2/TRBV6-3	many	TRBJ1-6	TGTGCCAGCACGACAGGGGATAATTCACCCCTCCACTTT	CASTTGDNSPLHF
NA	TRBV11-2	NA	TRBJ2-1	TGTGCCAGCAGCTTTAGCGGAGGGAGGTACAATGAGCAGTTCTTC	CASSFSGGRYNEQFF
TRBD2	TRBV7-8	many	TRBJ2-5	TGTGCCAGCAGTTTTGGACTAGCACCGGAGACCCAGTACTTC	CASSFGLAPETQYF
NA	TRBV12-3/TRBV12-4	many	TRBJ2-7	TGTGCCAGCAGCCGAAGCGGCGAGCAGTACTTC	CASSRSGEQYF
TRBD1	TRBV12-3/TRBV12-4	many	TRBJ1-1	TGTGCCAGCAGTCCGCGGAGGGACAGGGGGCCGTACACTGAAGCTTTCTTT	CASSPRRDRGPYTEAFF
NA	TRBV19	many	TRBJ2-3	TGTGCCAGTAGTATCCAGGGAAGGGGAGATACGCAGTATTTT	CASSIQGRGDTQYF
NA	TRBV2	many	TRBJ1-2	TGTGCCAGTCCAACAGGGTTGATCAACTATGGCTACACCTTC	CASPTGLINYGYTF